This entry lists 14 T cell receptor beta chains sequenced from one sample in a study of early T cells in non-severe SARS-CoV-2 infection. TCRdb passed the 5' RACE reads through MiXCR, listing each CDR3 protein once. Among about 44,000 distinct CDR3 sequences listed, about a quarter were seen once. The specimen comprised whole blood, sampled at baseline. The receptors here all came from an adult who was a healthcare worker with PCR-confirmed SARS-CoV-2 infection or an uninfected control (not recorded which).

This clonotype was observed at least ten times. The chain couples TRBV29-1 to TRBJ2-7; D possibly corresponds to TRBD1 (6 bases). CDR1 and CDR2 (germline): SQVTM, ANQGSEA. The V end was cut by 1 base, the J end by 2 bases, with 12 bases between. There are 14 residues in the CDR3. The CDR3, as DNA: TGCAGCGTTGAAGTTCCGGGACAACCCTACGAGCAGTACTTC. Its protein product is CSVEVPGQPYEQYF.

In its sample, this clonotype is medium-sized. The V gene is TRBV2, the J gene TRBJ1-5; D perhaps matches TRBD1 (6 bases). CDR1 is SNHLY and CDR2 is FYNNEI in the germline V gene. The CDR3 contains 14 residues. V lost 4 bases, J lost 3 bases, and 10 bases lay in between. Here the CDR3 DNA reads TGTGCCAGCAGTGGGAGGGGGTACAATCAGCCCCAGCATTTT. It yields the protein CASSGRGYNQPQHF.

This clonotype turned up a few times. The gene calls are TRBV20-1 and TRBJ2-2, with D perhaps matching TRBD1 (6 bases). This CDR3 has 15 amino acids. Per germline, CDR1 DFQATT and CDR2 SNEGSKA (reference sequence). Trimming removed 1 base from V and 7 bases from J, with 16 bases in between. The CDR3 spells CSARASGTLLGELFF. The CDR3 bases are TGCAGTGCTAGAGCATCCGGGACACTGCTCGGGGAGCTGTTTTTT.

This clonotype was detected ten times or more. The chain recombines TRBV3-1 with TRBJ1-1, with D uncertain. V was pared by 3 bases and J by 1 base, with 0 bases between. Germline lookup yields CDR1 LGHDT and CDR2 YNNKEL (reference sequence). The CDR3 is made up of 11 amino acids. CDR3 nucleotides: TGTGCCAGCAGCCAGAACACTGAAGCTTTCTTT. Translated: CASSQNTEAFF.

This chain uses TRBV4-1 with TRBJ1-1; D unclear. Germline CDR1 is MGHRA and CDR2 is YSYEKL. Trimming pared 1 base from V and 8 bases from J, leaving 11 bases between. The CDR3 contains 13 residues. The DNA for the CDR3 is TGCGCCAGCAGCCAAGTTACGCGCACAGAAGCTTTCTTT. Protein sequence: CASSQVTRTEAFF.

In this sample, this clonotype turned up a few times. The chain combines TRBV29-1 with TRBJ2-7, with TRBD1 matching over 10 bases. The V gene's germline CDR1 is SQVTM and CDR2 ANQGSEA. Trimming cost V 4 bases and J 6 bases; bases outside gene matches: 12. There are 15 residues in the CDR3. In DNA form, the CDR3 reads TGCAGCGTTGGCCTAGGGGACAGGGGAGGAAGCGAGCAGTACTTC. Its translation is CSVGLGDRGGSEQYF.

This chain links TRBV5-4 with TRBJ2-1; D remains ambiguous. This CDR3 is built from 14 residues. Looked up from germline, CDR1 is SGHNT and CDR2 is YYREEE (reference sequence). V shed 0 bases and J shed 4 bases, with 8 bases lying between them. The CDR3 protein is CASSLEAPYNEQFF. The CDR3 region has the DNA TGTGCCAGCAGCTTGGAGGCGCCGTACAATGAGCAGTTCTTC.

Turning to this clonotype: A much larger clone lies one base from this, so it may be a read error. This chain uses TRBV7-9 with TRBJ2-3, with D perhaps matching TRBD1 or TRBD2 (6 bases each). Germline assignment: CDR1 SEHNR and CDR2 FQNEAQ (reference sequence). This CDR3 has 14 amino acids. CDR3 amino acids: CVITGATGTDTQYF. Written as DNA, the CDR3 is TGTGTCATCACGGGGGCTACTGGCACAGATACGCAGTATTTT. The full variable domain, completed using reference TRBV7-9 and TRBJ2-3, is DTGVSQNPRHKITKRGQNVTFRCDPISEHNRLYWYRQTLGQGPEFLTYFQNEAQLEKSRLLSDRFSAERPKGSFSTLEIQRTEQGDSAMYLCVITGATGTDTQYFGPGTRLTVL.

This clonotype has a handful of counts. The gene calls are TRBV4-2 and TRBJ2-2, with TRBD1 matching over 12 bases. The ends lost 1 base at V and 5 bases at J; junction bases unmatched: 8. This CDR3 contains 18 residues. Looked up from germline, CDR1 is LGHNA and CDR2 is YNFKEQ. CDR3 residues: CASSQAGTGGYLTGELFF. In DNA form, the CDR3 reads TGTGCCAGCAGCCAAGCCGGGACAGGGGGCTATCTTACCGGGGAGCTGTTTTTT.

The chain joins TRBV5-1 to TRBJ2-7, with D perhaps matching TRBD2 (6 bases). V gave up 3 bases and J gave up 0 bases, with 10 bases separating them. This CDR3 is built from 14 residues. CDR1 is SGHRS, CDR2 YFSETQ, per germline. CDR3 sequence (DNA): TGCGCCAGCAGCTCGGGGGTAAGCTCCTACGAGCAGTACTTC. This sequence encodes CASSSGVSSYEQYF.

The chain links TRBV28 to TRBJ2-5; 13 nucleotides agree with TRBD2. V lost 6 bases and J lost 4; bases outside the gene matches: 8. The CDR3 spans 16 residues. The germline gives CDR1 MDHEN, CDR2 SYDVKM. CDR3 DNA sequence: TGTGCCAGCAGCCCAAATACTAGCGGGGGGGCAGAGACCCAGTACTTC. It is translated as CASSPNTSGGAETQYF. The whole variable domain, remainder taken from reference TRBV28 and TRBJ2-5, is DVKVTQSSRYLVKRTGEKVFLECVQDMDHENMFWYRQDPGLGLRLIYFSYDVKMKEKGDIPEGYSVSREKKERFSLILESASTNQTSMYLCASSPNTSGGAETQYFGPGTRLLVL.

This clonotype was seen more than once but under ten times. V is TRBV29-1 and J is TRBJ1-4; 8 nucleotides align to TRBD1. Germline CDR1 is SQVTM and CDR2 is ANQGSEA. J gave up 3 bases and V 4 bases, and 4 bases lay outside the gene matches. This CDR3 has 14 amino acids. This CDR3 reads CSVVGTGSNEKLFF. The CDR3 DNA reads as TGCAGCGTTGTGGGGACAGGTTCTAATGAAAAACTGTTTTTT.

The chain carries TRBV5-6 and TRBJ2-1; no clear D gene. V lost 0 bases to trimming and J lost 3 bases, with 4 bases between them. From germline, CDR1 is SGHDT and CDR2 YYEEEE. The CDR3 sequence is 13 residues long. In DNA form, the CDR3 reads TGTGCCAGCAGCTTGGGACACTACAATGAGCAGTTCTTC. This encodes CASSLGHYNEQFF.

This clonotype turned up a few times. V and J are TRBV25-1 and TRBJ1-4, with D perhaps TRBD1 (5 bases). V gave up 2 bases and J gave up 4 bases, with 11 bases separating them. Germline lookup yields CDR1 MGHDK and CDR2 SYGVNS. The CDR3 is 15 amino acids. The CDR3 DNA is TGTGCCAGCAGTGAAGCGAGGGACTATAATGAAAAACTGTTTTTT. It specifies CASSEARDYNEKLFF.